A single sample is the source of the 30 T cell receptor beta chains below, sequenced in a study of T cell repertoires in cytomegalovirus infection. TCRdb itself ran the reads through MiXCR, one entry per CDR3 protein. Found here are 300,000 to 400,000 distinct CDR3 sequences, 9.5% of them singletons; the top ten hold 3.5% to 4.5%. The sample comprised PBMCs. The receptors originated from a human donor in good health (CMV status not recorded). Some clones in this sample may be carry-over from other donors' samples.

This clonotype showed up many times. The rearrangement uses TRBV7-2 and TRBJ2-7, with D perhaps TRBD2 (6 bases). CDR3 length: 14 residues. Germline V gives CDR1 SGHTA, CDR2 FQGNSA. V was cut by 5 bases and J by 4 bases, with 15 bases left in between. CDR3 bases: TGTGCCAGCAGCCCCGGGGGTTCTAAGTACGAGCAGTACTTC. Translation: CASSPGGSKYEQYF. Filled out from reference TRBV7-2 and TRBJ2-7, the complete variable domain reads GAGVSQSPSNKVTEKGKDVELRCDPISGHTALYWYRQSLGQGLEFLIYFQGNSAPDKSGLPSDRFSAERTGGSVSTLTIQRTQQEDSAVYLCASSPGGSKYEQYFGPGTRLTVT.

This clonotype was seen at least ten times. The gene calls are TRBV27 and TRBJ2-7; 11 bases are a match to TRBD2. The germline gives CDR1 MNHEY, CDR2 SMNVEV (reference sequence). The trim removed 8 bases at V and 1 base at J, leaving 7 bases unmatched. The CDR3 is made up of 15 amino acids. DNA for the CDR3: TGTGCCAGCCGTAGACTAGCGGGGCAATCCTACGAGCAGTACTTC. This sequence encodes CASRRLAGQSYEQYF.

CDR3 sequence reads: CASSPDRSYNEQFF. As DNA, the CDR3 is TGTGCCAGCAGCCCGGACAGGAGCTACAATGAGCAGTTCTTC. The chain has TRBV7-2 and TRBJ2-1, with TRBD1 matching 7 bases. V dropped 5 bases and J dropped 3; count of bases not matched to a gene: 4. This CDR3 is built from 14 residues. Germline V gene sequence: CDR1 SGHTA, CDR2 FQGNSA.

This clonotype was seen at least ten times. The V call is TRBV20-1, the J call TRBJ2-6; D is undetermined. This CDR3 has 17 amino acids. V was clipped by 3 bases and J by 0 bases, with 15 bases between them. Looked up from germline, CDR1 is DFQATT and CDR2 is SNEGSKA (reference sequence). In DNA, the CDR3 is TGCAGTGCTAGGAAGGGTAGTGCCACCTCTGGGGCCAACGTCCTGACTTTC. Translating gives CSARKGSATSGANVLTF.

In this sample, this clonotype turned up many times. The CDR3 region is CASSLGLAGNEQFF. The DNA of the CDR3 is TGTGCCAGCAGCTTAGGACTAGCGGGCAATGAGCAGTTCTTC. The chain links TRBV7-9 to TRBJ2-1; 10 bases are a match to TRBD2. Germline CDR1 SEHNR, CDR2 FQNEAQ (reference sequence). The CDR3 runs 14 residues. V dropped 1 base and J dropped 6; count of bases not matched to a gene: 0.

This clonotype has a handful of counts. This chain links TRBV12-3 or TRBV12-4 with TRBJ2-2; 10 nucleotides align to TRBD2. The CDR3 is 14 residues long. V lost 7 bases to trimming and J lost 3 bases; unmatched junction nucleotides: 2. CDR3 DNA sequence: TGTGCCAGCATCGGGACTAGCGACACCGGGGAGCTGTTTTTT. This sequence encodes CASIGTSDTGELFF.

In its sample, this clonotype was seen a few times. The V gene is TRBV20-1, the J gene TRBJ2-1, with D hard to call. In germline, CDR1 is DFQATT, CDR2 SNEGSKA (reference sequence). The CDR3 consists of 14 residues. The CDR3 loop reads CSGERPSGYNEQFF. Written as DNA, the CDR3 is TGCAGCGGCGAACGGCCTTCTGGCTACAATGAGCAGTTCTTC.

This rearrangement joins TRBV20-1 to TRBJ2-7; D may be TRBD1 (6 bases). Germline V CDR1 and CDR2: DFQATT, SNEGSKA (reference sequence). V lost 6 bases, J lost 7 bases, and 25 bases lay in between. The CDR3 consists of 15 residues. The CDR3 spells CSAESPGTTLREQYF. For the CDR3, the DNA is TGCAGTGCGGAGAGCCCCGGGACAACCCTGAGGGAGCAGTACTTC.

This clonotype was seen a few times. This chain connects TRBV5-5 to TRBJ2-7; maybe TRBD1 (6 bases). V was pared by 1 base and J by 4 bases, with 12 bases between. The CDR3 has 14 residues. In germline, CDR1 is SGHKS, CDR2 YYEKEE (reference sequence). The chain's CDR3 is CASSLTGIGYEQYF. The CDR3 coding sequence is TGTGCCAGCAGCTTGACAGGGATCGGGTACGAGCAGTACTTC.

CDR3 in amino acids: CSARTRGDRGSNYGYTF. The CDR3 DNA follows: TGCAGTGCTAGAACAAGGGGGGACAGGGGATCTAACTATGGCTACACCTTC. V usage is TRBV20-1 and J usage is TRBJ1-2; 10 bases are shared with TRBD1. Trimming cost V 2 bases and J 0 bases; bases outside gene matches: 9. CDR3 length: 17 amino acids. CDR1 and CDR2 from the germline V gene are DFQATT and SNEGSKA (reference sequence).

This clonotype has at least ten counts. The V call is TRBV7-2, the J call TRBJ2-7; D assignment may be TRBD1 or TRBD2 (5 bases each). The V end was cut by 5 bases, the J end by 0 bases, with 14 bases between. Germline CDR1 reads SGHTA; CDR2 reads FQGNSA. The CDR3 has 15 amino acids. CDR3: CASSPAVGTSYEQYF. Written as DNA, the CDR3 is TGTGCCAGCAGCCCAGCCGTTGGGACCTCCTACGAGCAGTACTTC.

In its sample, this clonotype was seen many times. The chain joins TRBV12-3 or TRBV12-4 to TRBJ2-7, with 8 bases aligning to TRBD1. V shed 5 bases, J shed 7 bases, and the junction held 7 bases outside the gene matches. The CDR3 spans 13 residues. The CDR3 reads CASSPRTGSEQYF. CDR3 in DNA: TGTGCCAGCAGTCCCCGGACAGGGTCGGAGCAGTACTTC.

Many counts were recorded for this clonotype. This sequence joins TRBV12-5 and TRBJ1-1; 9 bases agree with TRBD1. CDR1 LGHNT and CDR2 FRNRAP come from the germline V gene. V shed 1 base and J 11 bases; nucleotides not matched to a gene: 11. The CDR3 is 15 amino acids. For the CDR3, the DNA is TGTGCTAGTGGTTTGGGGGGACAGGGATCCCCCTCCGCTTTCTTT. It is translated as CASGLGGQGSPSAFF. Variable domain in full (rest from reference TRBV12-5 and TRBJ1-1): DARVTQTPRHKVTEMGQEVTMRCQPILGHNTVFWYRQTMMQGLELLAYFRNRAPLDDSGMPKDRFSAEMPDATLATLKIQPSEPRDSAVYFCASGLGGQGSPSAFFGQGTRLTVV.

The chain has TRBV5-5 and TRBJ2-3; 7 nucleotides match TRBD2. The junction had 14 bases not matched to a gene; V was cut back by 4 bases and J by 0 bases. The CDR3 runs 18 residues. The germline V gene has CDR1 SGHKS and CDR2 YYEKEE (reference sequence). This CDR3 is CASSRLGDGRLSTDTQYF. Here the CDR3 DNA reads TGTGCCAGCAGCCGCCTGGGTGACGGGAGGCTCAGCACAGATACGCAGTATTTT.

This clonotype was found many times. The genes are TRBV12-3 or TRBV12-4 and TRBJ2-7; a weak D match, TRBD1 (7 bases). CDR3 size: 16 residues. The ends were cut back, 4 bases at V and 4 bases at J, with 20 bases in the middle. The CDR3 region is CASSSRGLGGGYEQYF. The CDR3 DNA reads TGTGCCAGCAGTTCCCGGGGGTTAGGGGGCGGATACGAGCAGTACTTC.

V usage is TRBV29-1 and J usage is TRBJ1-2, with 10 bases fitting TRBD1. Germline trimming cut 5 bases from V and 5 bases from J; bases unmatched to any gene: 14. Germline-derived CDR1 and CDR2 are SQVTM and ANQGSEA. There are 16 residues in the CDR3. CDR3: CSVHKTQRGQGYGYTF. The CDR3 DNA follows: TGCAGCGTTCATAAGACCCAGCGGGGACAGGGGTATGGCTACACCTTC.

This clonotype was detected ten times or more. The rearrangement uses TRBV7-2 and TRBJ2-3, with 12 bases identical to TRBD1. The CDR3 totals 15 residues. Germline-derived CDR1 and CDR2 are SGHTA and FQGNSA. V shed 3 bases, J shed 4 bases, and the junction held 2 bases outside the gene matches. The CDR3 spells CASSFGTGGPDTQYF. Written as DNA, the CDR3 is TGTGCCAGCAGCTTTGGGACAGGGGGCCCAGATACGCAGTATTTT.

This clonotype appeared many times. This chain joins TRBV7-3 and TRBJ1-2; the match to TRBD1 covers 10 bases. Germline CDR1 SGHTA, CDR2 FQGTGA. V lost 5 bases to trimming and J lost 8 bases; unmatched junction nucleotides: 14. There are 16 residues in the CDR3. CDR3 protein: CASSQAQGGQGSGYTF. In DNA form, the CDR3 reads TGTGCCAGCAGCCAGGCCCAGGGGGGACAGGGGAGCGGCTACACCTTC.

The CDR3 sequence: CATSRESGGTGEQYF. CDR3 nucleotides: TGTGCCACCAGCAGAGAAAGTGGCGGGACCGGCGAGCAGTACTTC. The rearrangement uses TRBV15 and TRBJ2-7; maybe TRBD2 (6 bases). Germline V CDR1 and CDR2: LNHNV, YYDKDF (reference sequence). Deletions cut 0 bases from V and 6 bases from J, with 15 bases between. CDR3 length equals 15 residues.

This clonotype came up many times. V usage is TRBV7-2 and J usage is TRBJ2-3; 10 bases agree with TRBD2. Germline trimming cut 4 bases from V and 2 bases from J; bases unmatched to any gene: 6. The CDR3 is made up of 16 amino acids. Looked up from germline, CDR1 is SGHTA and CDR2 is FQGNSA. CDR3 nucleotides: TGTGCCAGCAGCTCATATAGCGGGAGGACCACAGATACGCAGTATTTT. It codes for CASSSYSGRTTDTQYF. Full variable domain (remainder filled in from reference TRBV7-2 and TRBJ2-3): GAGVSQSPSNKVTEKGKDVELRCDPISGHTALYWYRQSLGQGLEFLIYFQGNSAPDKSGLPSDRFSAERTGGSVSTLTIQRTQQEDSAVYLCASSSYSGRTTDTQYFGPGTRLTVL.

The CDR3 nucleotides read TGTGCTAGTGGTTCGGACAGGGGCCTCGAACAGCCCCAGCATTTT. Translating gives CASGSDRGLEQPQHF. The chain employs TRBV12-5 and TRBJ1-5, with 9 bases identical to TRBD1. V was pared by 4 bases and J by 7 bases, with 8 bases of the junction left unmatched. This CDR3 is 15 amino acids long. Germline values: CDR1 LGHNT, CDR2 FRNRAP.

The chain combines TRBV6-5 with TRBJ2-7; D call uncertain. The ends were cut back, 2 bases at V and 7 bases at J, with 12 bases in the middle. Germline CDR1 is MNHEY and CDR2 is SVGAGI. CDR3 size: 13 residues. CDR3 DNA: TGTGCCAGCAGTTACCCAGCCCGTGGGGAGCAGTACTTC. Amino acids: CASSYPARGEQYF.

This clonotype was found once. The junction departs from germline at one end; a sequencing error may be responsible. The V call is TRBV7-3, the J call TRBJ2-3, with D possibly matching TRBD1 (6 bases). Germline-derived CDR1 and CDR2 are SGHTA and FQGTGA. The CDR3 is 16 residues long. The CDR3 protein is CASSAEGVRGADTQFF. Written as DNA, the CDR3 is TGTGCCAGCAGCGCCGAGGGGGTGAGGGGCGCAGATACGCAGTTTTTT.

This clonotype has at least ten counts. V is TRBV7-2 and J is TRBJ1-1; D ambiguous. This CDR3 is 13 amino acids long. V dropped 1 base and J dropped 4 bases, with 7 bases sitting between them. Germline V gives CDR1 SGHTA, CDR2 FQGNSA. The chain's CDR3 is CASSLGAITEAFF. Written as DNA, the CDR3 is TGTGCCAGCAGCTTAGGGGCCATCACTGAAGCTTTCTTT.

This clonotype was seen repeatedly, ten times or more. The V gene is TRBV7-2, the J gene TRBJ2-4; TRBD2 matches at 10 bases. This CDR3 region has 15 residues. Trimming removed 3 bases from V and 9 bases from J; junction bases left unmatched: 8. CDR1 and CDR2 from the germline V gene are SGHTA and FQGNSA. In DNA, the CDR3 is TGTGCCAGCAGCTTCGGTCTAGCGGGGGCGGGCATTCAGTACTTC. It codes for CASSFGLAGAGIQYF.

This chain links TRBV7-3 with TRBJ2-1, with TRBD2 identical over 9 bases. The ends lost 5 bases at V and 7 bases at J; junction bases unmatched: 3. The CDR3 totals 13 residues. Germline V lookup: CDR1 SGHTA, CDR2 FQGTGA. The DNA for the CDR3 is TGTGCCAGCAGCCTGCGGGGGGGGAATGAGCAGTTCTTC. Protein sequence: CASSLRGGNEQFF.

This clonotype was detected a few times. CDR3 sequence reads: CSARDVQVYEQYF. The CDR3 nucleotides are TGCAGTGCTAGAGATGTACAGGTCTACGAGCAGTACTTC. The V call is TRBV20-1, the J call TRBJ2-7, with D perhaps matching TRBD1 (5 bases). The CDR3 loop spans 13 amino acids. The germline V gene encodes CDR1 DFQATT and CDR2 SNEGSKA (reference sequence). V dropped 0 bases and J dropped 3 bases, with 9 bases sitting between them.

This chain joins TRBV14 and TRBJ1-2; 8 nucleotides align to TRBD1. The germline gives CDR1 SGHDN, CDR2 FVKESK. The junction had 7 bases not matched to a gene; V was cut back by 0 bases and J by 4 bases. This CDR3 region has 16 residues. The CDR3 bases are TGTGCCAGCAGCCAAGATTGGCAGGGGGCAGGCTATGGCTACACCTTC. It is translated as CASSQDWQGAGYGYTF.

Here the CDR3 DNA reads TGCGCCAGCAGCCAAGATGCCGGCGGCGGGTTGGAAAAGGTGCAGTACTTC. Protein: CASSQDAGGGLEKVQYF. This chain joins TRBV4-1 and TRBJ2-7; tentative D call: TRBD2 (5 bases). Germline lookup yields CDR1 MGHRA and CDR2 YSYEKL. Trimming removed 0 bases at V and 9 bases at J, with 24 bases between. This CDR3 region has 17 residues.

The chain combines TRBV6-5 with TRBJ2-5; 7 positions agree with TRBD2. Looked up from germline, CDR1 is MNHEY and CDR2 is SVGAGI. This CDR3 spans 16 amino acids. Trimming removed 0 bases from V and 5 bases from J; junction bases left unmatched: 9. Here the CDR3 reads CASSYSKVAGVETQYF. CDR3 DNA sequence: TGTGCCAGCAGTTACTCGAAGGTGGCGGGGGTGGAGACCCAGTACTTC.